This T cell receptor beta chain was retrieved from a study of cytomegalovirus exposure and HLA in healthy donors. General study results and limits: When analyzed later, a missense DCLRE1C variant was found to be linked to TCR beta V- and J-gene trimming.

This clone was detected only once. The antigen is unknown. 60 Vbeta and 13 Jbeta primers were used in PCR. Profiling relied on immunoSEQ multiplex PCR, and the TCRdb table lists in-frame clones only, not all of them. The sample shows some 200,000 clones, roughly 80% of them seen only once. The CDR3 consists of 14 residues. Germline loops: CDR1 MDHEN, CDR2 SYDVKM. The receptor was derived from a woman aged 18 to 35 in good health and CMV-seronegative. The chain uses TRBV28 and TRBJ2-5, with a tentative D call TRBD1 (5 bases). The J call may be faulty, since TRBJ2-7 better matches the DNA end. Source material: PBMCs. For the CDR3, the DNA is TGTGCCAGCAGTCTACTCCAGGGTACCTACGAGCAGTACTTC. It codes for CASSLLQGTYEQYF.